Included here is one T cell receptor (beta chain) sequence, with context. This sample is drawn from a study of T cell changes during pregnancy in multiple sclerosis. Sequenced by immunoSEQ multiplex PCR; TCRdb stores in-frame clones only, minus some. The sample records about 100,000 clones, about 92% being singletons. The CDR3 loop spans 16 amino acids. V lost 3 bases and J 4 bases, leaving 18 bases between the germline ends. The germline V gene encodes CDR1 WSHSY and CDR2 SAAADI. The sample here was peripheral blood, taken in the second trimester of pregnancy. The chain is built from TRBV10-2 and TRBJ1-2; a weak D match, TRBD1 (6 bases). The sequence derives from a female donor with multiple sclerosis, enrolled in a pregnancy study. The chain's CDR3 is CASSERRGPDGYGYTF. The CDR3 DNA is TGCGCCAGCAGTGAACGGCGGGGGCCCGATGGCTATGGCTACACCTTC.